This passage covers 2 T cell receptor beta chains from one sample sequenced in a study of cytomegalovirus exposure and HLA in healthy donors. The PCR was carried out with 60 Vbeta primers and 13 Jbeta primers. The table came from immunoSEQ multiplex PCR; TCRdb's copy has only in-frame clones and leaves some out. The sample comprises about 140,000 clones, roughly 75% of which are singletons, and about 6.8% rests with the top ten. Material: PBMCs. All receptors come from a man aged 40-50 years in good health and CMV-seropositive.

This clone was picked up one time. The CDR3 protein is CASSVEPGLVGNTIYF. As DNA, the CDR3 is TGTGCCAGCAGCGTAGAACCAGGGTTAGTTGGAAACACCATATATTTT. The chain recombines TRBV9 with TRBJ1-3; TRBD1 might be the D (5 bases). This CDR3 is built from 16 residues. V shed 0 bases and J shed 3 bases, with 13 bases lying between them. Germline V CDR1 and CDR2: SGDLS, YYNGEE.

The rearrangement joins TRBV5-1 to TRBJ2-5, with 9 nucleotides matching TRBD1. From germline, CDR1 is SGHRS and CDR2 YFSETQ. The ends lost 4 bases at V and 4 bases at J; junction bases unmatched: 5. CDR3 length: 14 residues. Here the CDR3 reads CASSRGQGSETQYF. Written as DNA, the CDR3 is TGCGCCAGCAGCCGAGGACAGGGGTCAGAGACCCAGTACTTC.